The rows below give T cell receptor beta chains drawn from one sample of a study of blood T cell repertoires in COVID-19. The repertoire was sequenced with immunoSEQ multiplex PCR; TCRdb's copy has only in-frame clones and lacks some. Of around 200,000 clones listed, roughly 90% are singletons. The sequenced sample consisted of PBMCs or T cells enriched from blood (not recorded which). Receptors were obtained from a woman aged 25 to 39 who had been exposed to COVID-19. The CDR3 runs from the conserved cysteine through the conserved F or W. The D gene is left open where the match is weak. Some rows mark clone size as missing; the rest say once, few, many or name a class of expanded clone.

V	J	size	D	CDR3	DNA
TRBV6-5	TRBJ1-6	.	.	CASSYSRDNSPLHF	TGTGCCAGCAGTTACTCCCGGGATAATTCACCCCTCCACTTT
TRBV3-1/TRBV3-2	TRBJ2-1	.	.	CASSFQPMDNEQFF	TGTGCCAGCAGCTTTCAACCTATGGACAATGAGCAGTTCTTC
TRBV5-1	TRBJ1-4	.	.	CASSSLGGRGQLFF	TGCGCCAGCAGCTCCCTGGGAGGTCGGGGACAACTGTTTTTT
TRBV5-1	TRBJ2-3	.	TRBD2	CASSSGTSGGRTDTQYF	TGCGCCAGCAGCTCGGGGACTAGCGGGGGCCGCACAGATACGCAGTATTTT
TRBV28	TRBJ1-6	.	.	CASSTAGVPDYNSPLHF	TGTGCCAGCAGTACCGCCGGGGTTCCGGATTATAATTCACCCCTCCACTTT
TRBV19	TRBJ1-1	.	TRBD1	CASSIQGVSSEAFF	TGTGCCAGTAGTATCCAGGGGGTCTCTTCTGAAGCTTTCTTT
TRBV29-1	TRBJ1-3	few	TRBD1	CSVLDRAVSGNTIYF	TGCAGCGTTTTGGACAGGGCTGTCTCTGGAAACACCATATATTTT
TRBV9	TRBJ2-1	.	TRBD2	CASSVGGGGAGEQFF	TGTGCCAGCAGCGTAGGAGGCGGGGGGGCCGGTGAGCAGTTCTTC
TRBV12-3/TRBV12-4	TRBJ1-2	few	TRBD1	CASSPTQGHGYTF	TGTGCCAGCAGTCCAACACAGGGGCATGGCTACACCTTC
TRBV7-9	TRBJ1-6	.	.	CASSLRQENSPLHF	TGTGCCAGCAGCTTAAGACAGGAAAATTCACCCCTCCACTTT
TRBV27	TRBJ1-1	few	.	CASKRGIPNTEAFF	TGTGCCAGCAAAAGGGGGATACCGAACACTGAAGCTTTCTTT
TRBV5-5	TRBJ1-5	.	TRBD1	CASSSGQGARTAQHF	TGTGCCAGCAGCTCTGGACAGGGGGCGCGGACAGCCCAGCATTTT
TRBV13	TRBJ1-2	.	TRBD1	CASSKGQGYNYGYTF	TGTGCCAGCAGCAAAGGACAGGGCTATAACTATGGCTACACCTTC
TRBV2	TRBJ1-1	.	.	CASSEARGNTEAFF	TGTGCCAGCAGTGAGGCCCGGGGGAACACTGAAGCTTTCTTT
TRBV2	TRBJ1-5	.	.	CASRSQASNQPQHF	TGTGCCAGCAGGAGCCAGGCGTCCAATCAGCCCCAGCATTTT
TRBV5-4	TRBJ1-4	.	.	CASSLWGDANEKLFF	TGTGCCAGCAGCTTGTGGGGGGATGCTAATGAAAAACTGTTTTTT
TRBV2	TRBJ2-7	.	.	CASTLRGQSSYEQYF	TGTGCCAGCACCTTGCGGGGGCAAAGCTCCTACGAGCAGTACTTC
TRBV25-1	TRBJ1-1	.	.	CASSGEEVLTEAFF	TGTGCCAGCAGCGGGGAAGAAGTCCTCACTGAAGCTTTCTTT
TRBV2	TRBJ2-7	.	TRBD2	CASSAGTSGGKRYSYEQYF	TGTGCCAGCAGTGCCGGGACTAGCGGGGGGAAAAGGTACTCCTACGAGCAGTACTTC
TRBV15	TRBJ2-7	.	.	CATSREGPAHEQYF	TGTGCCACCAGCAGAGAGGGCCCGGCCCACGAGCAGTACTTC
TRBV14	TRBJ1-1	.	TRBD1	CASSQRDRAAFF	TGTGCCAGCAGCCAAAGGGACAGGGCAGCTTTCTTT
TRBV9	TRBJ2-7	.	.	CASSVSQGSYEQYF	TGTGCCAGCAGCGTATCACAGGGATCCTACGAGCAGTACTTC
TRBV2	TRBJ2-5	.	TRBD1	CASSGRDRGLETQYF	TGTGCCAGCAGTGGCCGGGACAGGGGGTTAGAGACCCAGTACTTC
TRBV27	TRBJ1-6	.	.	CASKIGGNSPLHF	TGTGCCAGCAAGATTGGGGGCAATTCACCCCTCCACTTT
TRBV30	TRBJ1-2	.	TRBD1	CAWRATGGYGYTF	TGTGCCTGGAGGGCGACAGGGGGTTATGGCTACACCTTC
TRBV2	TRBJ2-2	few	TRBD2	CASSLLAENTGELFF	TGTGCCAGCAGTCTACTAGCGGAGAACACCGGGGAGCTGTTTTTT
TRBV9	TRBJ1-1	once	.	CASSVGRDTEAFF	TGTGCCAGCAGCGTAGGCAGGGATACTGAAGCTTTCTTT
TRBV3-1/TRBV3-2	TRBJ1-6	.	TRBD1	CASSSRDRENSPLHF	TGTGCCAGCAGCTCCCGGGACAGGGAGAATTCACCCCTCCACTTT
TRBV11-3	TRBJ1-1	.	.	CASSPRGQRMRNTEAFF	TGTGCCAGCAGCCCGAGAGGGCAGCGGATGCGGAACACTGAAGCTTTCTTT
TRBV10-3	TRBJ2-3	.	TRBD2	CAISETSGGPTDTQYF	TGTGCCATCAGTGAGACGAGCGGGGGGCCCACAGATACGCAGTATTTT
TRBV12-3/TRBV12-4	TRBJ1-3	.	.	CASSSFSGNTIYF	TGTGCCAGCAGTTCATTCTCTGGAAACACCATATATTTT
TRBV18	TRBJ1-2	.	.	CASSPQDSGYTF	TGTGCCAGCTCACCACAGGACAGTGGCTACACCTTC
TRBV30	TRBJ2-1	.	TRBD2	CAWSLAGGPGEQFF	TGTGCCTGGTCGCTAGCGGGGGGGCCTGGAGAGCAGTTCTTC
TRBV11-3	TRBJ2-7	.	.	CASSLPNTYEQYF	TGTGCCAGCAGCTTACCGAACACCTACGAGCAGTACTTC
TRBV5-4	TRBJ1-1	.	.	CASGQTDMNTEAFF	TGTGCCAGCGGACAGACAGACATGAACACTGAAGCTTTCTTT
TRBV14	TRBJ2-4	.	.	CASSQVEWTEKILAKNIQYF	TGTGCCAGCAGCCAAGTCGAATGGACAGAGAAGATTCTAGCCAAAAACATTCAGTACTTC
TRBV6-5	TRBJ2-3	.	.	CASSLGGGADTQYF	TGTGCCAGCAGTCTAGGCGGGGGCGCAGATACGCAGTATTTT
TRBV3-1/TRBV3-2	TRBJ1-3	.	.	CASRVQGSGNTIYF	TGTGCCAGCAGGGTACAGGGCTCTGGAAACACCATATATTTT
TRBV6-4	TRBJ1-2	.	.	CASSDPAGGYTF	TGTGCCAGCAGTGACCCGGCAGGCGGCTACACCTTC
TRBV7-2	TRBJ1-2	.	.	CASSLAGAAGYGYTF	TGTGCCAGCAGCTTAGCGGGGGCCGCTGGCTATGGCTACACCTTC
TRBV29-1	TRBJ2-1	.	.	CSVEGRGAGDEQFF	TGCAGCGTTGAAGGTCGGGGGGCCGGGGATGAGCAGTTCTTC
TRBV11-1	TRBJ2-2	.	.	CASSLRLENTGELFF	TGTGCCAGCAGCCTTCGACTTGAGAACACCGGGGAGCTGTTTTTT
TRBV21-1	TRBJ2-3	.	.	CASRGEEDTQYF	TGTGCCAGCAGGGGGGAGGAAGATACGCAGTATTTT
TRBV30	TRBJ1-3	.	.	CAYGEEDTIYF	TGTGCCTATGGAGAAGAGGACACCATATATTTT
TRBV30	TRBJ1-1	.	TRBD1	CASGQGAEAFF	TGTGCCTCGGGACAGGGGGCTGAAGCTTTCTTT
TRBV5-1	TRBJ1-2	few	.	CASSLTSGPGYTF	TGCGCCAGCAGCTTGACCTCAGGTCCCGGCTACACCTTC
TRBV6-2/TRBV6-3	TRBJ1-2	.	TRBD1	CASSSIGTGTAKGGYTF	TGTGCCAGCAGTTCGATCGGGACAGGTACCGCAAAAGGTGGCTACACCTTC
TRBV29-1	TRBJ2-2	.	TRBD2	CSAFTSGTTGELFF	TGCAGCGCTTTTACTAGCGGGACCACCGGGGAGCTGTTTTTT
TRBV5-1	TRBJ1-4	.	.	CASSEPGKEKLFF	TGCGCCAGCAGCGAGCCGGGGAAAGAAAAACTGTTTTTT
TRBV27	TRBJ2-7	.	TRBD2	CASSTPREWYF	TGTGCCAGCAGCACCCCGCGGGAGTGGTACTTC
TRBV5-1	TRBJ2-2	.	TRBD1	CASSITGTGTGELFF	TGCGCCAGCAGCATAACCGGGACAGGGACCGGGGAGCTGTTTTTT
TRBV5-1	TRBJ1-2	.	.	CASSRETLDYGYTF	TGCGCCAGCAGCCGGGAGACACTAGACTATGGCTACACCTTC
TRBV3-1/TRBV3-2	TRBJ2-7	.	.	CASSLYSYEQYF	TGTGCCAGCAGCCTCTACTCCTACGAGCAGTACTTC